One T cell receptor beta chain is described in this entry. This clone is medium-sized (0.01 to 0.1%) in terms of sample share. Its recognized antigen is unknown. Base qualities are not provided; no much larger clone lies one nucleotide away. Preparation of the library involved PCR. Data came from an Illumina HiSeq 4000. High-throughput sequencing was used to profile the CDR3 region of the TCR beta-chain in every patient. Per the original workflow: CDR3 differences across clinicopathological groups were used to build a classifier for discriminating distant-metastatic papillary thyroid cancer patients. The Shannon index was used to assess repertoire diversity, and the Morisita-Horn index was used to assess tumor-blood repertoire similarity. TCRdb ran its own pipeline on the public reads, namely fastp trimming at Q25 and MiXCR clone calling, and kept in-frame beta chains. TCRdb, rather than the study authors, made the V and J calls. Across this sample there are about 6,900 clones, with approximately 25% seen only once. The leading ten clones occupy about 16% of the sample.

The sample comes from a study of metastatic and nonmetastatic thyroid tumors (dated by TCRdb to 2018 to 2020). Notes on the research overall: The researchers compared repertoires between peripheral blood samples and tumor or nodule tissue samples from patients with malignant or benign thyroid disease.

On the study overall, not on this receptor specifically: In both blood and tumor samples, malignant tumors were reported to have significantly higher TCR beta diversity than benign nodules.

Before undergoing thyroid surgery, none of the patients had been given any kind of treatment. Patient clinical samples collected from about 2011 to 2018 were retrospectively analysed using T-cell receptor beta sequencing. V gives up 3 bases and J gives up 0 bases, and the segment between their germline ends measures 8 bases. Taken from cysteine to phenylalanine, the CDR3 has 13 residues. The sequence is cut down to CDR3 DNA, 39 bases in frame from base 1. CDR1 SQVTM and CDR2 ANQGSEA are derived from the germline V gene. The chain joins TRBV29-1 to TRBJ1-1; the D gene cannot be resolved reliably. The sequenced sample was adjacent normal tissue. This clonotype was sampled from a male donor with papillary thyroid cancer or a benign thyroid nodule (not recorded which). Some clones in this sample may be carry-over from other donors' samples. The CDR3 corresponds to CSVEEAVNTEAFF. The nucleotide sequence reads as follows: TGCAGCGTTGAGGAGGCGGTGAACACTGAAGCTTTCTTT.